Following are 23 T cell receptor beta chains from one sample sequenced in a study of graft-versus-host responses after intestinal transplantation. Libraries were prepared by immunoSEQ multiplex PCR; TCRdb keeps only in-frame clonotypes and omits some of them. The repertoire holds fewer than 45,000 clones, with less than 95% as singletons. Sequenced here: PBMCs, sampled 314 days after intestinal transplant. These receptors came from a human patient who received an intestinal transplant, so some T cells may come from the graft donor.

This clone was seen once. This chain uses TRBV29-1 with TRBJ1-2, with D unclear. V lost 0 bases, J lost 7 bases, and 6 bases lay in between. This CDR3 comprises 11 residues. Looked up from germline, CDR1 is SQVTM and CDR2 is ANQGSEA. Here the CDR3 DNA reads TGCAGCGTTGAAGAAGGTTCTGGCTACACCTTC. Translated: CSVEEGSGYTF.

This clone was counted a single time. The V gene is TRBV6-1, the J gene TRBJ1-5, with 8 bases fitting TRBD1. This CDR3 is built from 15 residues. After removal of 1 base from V and 6 bases from J, the junction contained 5 bases not matched to a gene. CDR1 is MNHNS, CDR2 SASEGT, per germline. CDR3 residues: CASSEGAGGVQPQHF. The DNA of the CDR3 is TGTGCCAGCAGTGAAGGGGCAGGGGGCGTTCAGCCCCAGCATTTT.

In the case of this clone: Mismatch with germline at one junction end may stem from a read error. This chain joins TRBV5-1 and TRBJ2-2; TRBD2 agrees at 9 bases. The CDR3 is 19 amino acids. The germline gives CDR1 SGHRS, CDR2 YFSETQ. The CDR3 sequence: CARSLAPAGGPSNTGELFF. For the CDR3, the DNA is TGCGCCCGCAGCTTGGCGCCGGCGGGGGGGCCTTCGAACACCGGGGAGCTGTTTTTT.

The chain joins TRBV27 to TRBJ1-2; TRBD1 is a possible D gene (6 bases). V gave up 3 bases and J gave up 5 bases, with 16 bases separating them. Germline CDR1 reads MNHEY; CDR2 reads SMNVEV (reference sequence). The CDR3 runs to 15 residues. The CDR3 DNA follows: TGTGCCAGCAGTTTCCAGACAGGTCTGATATATGGCTACACCTTC. This gives the protein CASSFQTGLIYGYTF.

The chain has TRBV4-1 and TRBJ2-1; no firm D call. Deletions cut 0 bases from V and 7 bases from J, with 1 base between. CDR1 and CDR2 from the germline V gene are MGHRA and YSYEKL. The CDR3 loop spans 11 amino acids. CDR3 loop: CASSQENEQFF. The CDR3 nucleotides read TGCGCCAGCAGCCAAGAGAATGAGCAGTTCTTC.

The CDR3 DNA sequence: TGTGCCAGCAGCTTAACGCCCGGGACAGGGGGCGATGGCTACACCTTC. It translates to CASSLTPGTGGDGYTF. The chain links TRBV7-3 to TRBJ1-2; TRBD1 agrees at 12 bases. The V gene end was trimmed by 0 bases and the J gene end by 6 bases; junction bases not matched to a gene: 5. Germline V gene data show CDR1 as SGHTA and CDR2 as FQGTGA. The CDR3 extends over 16 amino acids.

The V call is TRBV13, the J call TRBJ1-4; TRBD1 might be the D (6 bases). Germline loops: CDR1 PRHDT, CDR2 FYEKMQ (reference sequence). This CDR3 region has 17 residues. V lost 0 bases and J 0 bases, leaving 11 bases between the germline ends. The CDR3 here is CASSLGGTSSTNEKLFF. Here the CDR3 DNA reads TGTGCCAGCAGCTTAGGCGGGACATCCTCAACTAATGAAAAACTGTTTTTT.

The chain is built from TRBV5-4 and TRBJ2-1; TRBD2 is a possible D gene (6 bases). CDR3 length equals 15 residues. The germline V gene encodes CDR1 SGHNT and CDR2 YYREEE (reference sequence). V lost 3 bases and J 0 bases, leaving 10 bases between the germline ends. In nucleotides, the CDR3 is TGTGCCAGCAGCTCGACTAGTGTCTCCTACAATGAGCAGTTCTTC. Translating it yields CASSSTSVSYNEQFF. Complete variable domain (other parts from reference TRBV5-4 and TRBJ2-1): ETGVTQSPTHLIKTRGQQVTLRCSSQSGHNTVSWYQQALGQGPQFIFQYYREEENGRGNFPPRFSGLQFPNYSSELNVNALELDDSALYLCASSSTSVSYNEQFFGPGTRLTVL.

The chain employs TRBV2 and TRBJ2-4, with D possibly TRBD2 on 6 matching bases. Germline CDR1 and CDR2: SNHLY and FYNNEI. Trimming left V 6 bases short and J 4 bases short, with 16 bases between. This CDR3 region has 15 residues. CDR3 in amino acids: CASSAGLREKNIQYF. CDR3 nucleotides: TGTGCCAGCAGCGCGGGACTGCGCGAGAAAAACATTCAGTACTTC.

The J gene is TRBJ2-7, the V gene TRBV4-1; weak D call: TRBD1 (5 bases). CDR1 is MGHRA and CDR2 is YSYEKL in the germline V gene. The CDR3 covers 14 residues. Trimming took 0 bases from V and 3 from J, leaving 9 bases between them. The CDR3 loop is CASSQDMGLYEQYF. CDR3 DNA: TGCGCCAGCAGCCAAGACATGGGGCTCTACGAGCAGTACTTC.

V and J are TRBV9 and TRBJ2-5; D is perhaps TRBD1 or TRBD2 (5 bases each). The J call may be in error: the DNA end matches TRBJ2-7 better. CDR3 length: 14 amino acids. Per germline, CDR1 SGDLS and CDR2 YYNGEE. CDR3 loop: CASSVGQGAYEQYF. Written as DNA, the CDR3 is TGTGCCAGCAGCGTAGGTCAGGGAGCCTACGAGCAGTACTTC.

On this clone itself: No conserved phenylalanine or tryptophan ends this CDR3, so it is likely a read error. The chain's CDR3 is CATRPLATDTQYL. DNA for the CDR3: TGTGCCACCAGGCCCCTAGCAACAGATACGCAGTATTTA. J is TRBJ2-3 and V is TRBV15; D possibly corresponds to TRBD2 (5 bases). The V and J ends lost 6 bases and 3 bases respectively, with 10 bases between them. The CDR3 runs to 13 residues. CDR1 is LNHNV and CDR2 is YYDKDF in the germline V gene (reference sequence).

The chain carries TRBV7-9 and TRBJ1-2; D is unresolved. Trimming took off 1 base at V and 2 bases at J, with 2 bases between the two ends. This CDR3 has 12 residues. Per the germline V gene, CDR1 is SEHNR and CDR2 is FQNEAQ (reference sequence). The CDR3 nucleotides are TGTGCCAGCAGCTTAGGGAACTATGGCTACACCTTC. The encoded protein is CASSLGNYGYTF.

J is TRBJ1-1 and V is TRBV29-1; D not certain. Trimming cost V 5 bases and J 4 bases, with 14 bases left between them. The CDR3 has 13 amino acids. CDR1 and CDR2 (germline): SQVTM, ANQGSEA. The CDR3: CSVSQGRGTEAFF. For the CDR3, the DNA is TGCAGCGTTTCCCAAGGGCGAGGCACTGAAGCTTTCTTT.

The J gene is TRBJ2-7, the V gene TRBV5-6; D unresolved. The germline V gene encodes CDR1 SGHDT and CDR2 YYEEEE. Trimming shortened V by 0 bases and J by 2 bases, and 6 bases separated the two germline ends. The CDR3 extends over 13 amino acids. CDR3 protein: CASSLGRTYEQYF. The DNA for the CDR3 is TGTGCCAGCAGCTTGGGACGCACCTACGAGCAGTACTTC.

V gene TRBV2 combines with J gene TRBJ1-1; a possible D gene is TRBD1 (6 bases). The germline CDR1 and CDR2 sequences are SNHLY and FYNNEI. The CDR3 extends over 14 amino acids. The V gene lost 6 bases and the J gene lost 5 bases, with 16 bases spanning the gap. The CDR3 is CASRGGARRTEAFF. The CDR3 DNA reads as TGTGCCAGCAGAGGGGGGGCCCGGAGGACTGAAGCTTTCTTT.

The V call is TRBV28, the J call TRBJ2-7, with 11 bases lining up with TRBD1. With 3 bases clipped from V and 0 bases from J, the junction kept 19 bases outside the gene matches. Germline CDR1 MDHEN, CDR2 SYDVKM. This CDR3 has 21 residues. This CDR3 is CASSFAKPGQGVALSSYEQYF. CDR3 DNA: TGTGCCAGCAGTTTTGCAAAACCGGGACAGGGGGTAGCGTTATCCTCCTACGAGCAGTACTTC.

V and J are TRBV6-1 and TRBJ1-4; D is possibly TRBD1 (5 bases). In germline, CDR1 is MNHNS, CDR2 SASEGT. The CDR3 contains 13 residues. Trimming took off 5 bases at V and 8 bases at J, with 12 bases between the two ends. The CDR3 DNA sequence: TGTGCCAGCAGTTTGGGGGGGAGAGAAAAACTGTTTTTT. It codes for CASSLGGREKLFF.

This rearrangement joins TRBV25-1 to TRBJ2-5; D is unresolved. The CDR3 spans 14 residues. V was shortened by 3 bases and J by 2 bases, with 10 bases between the two germline ends. Germline lookup yields CDR1 MGHDK and CDR2 SYGVNS. The CDR3 loop reads CASSEFSTQETQYF. The CDR3 region has the DNA TGTGCCAGCAGTGAGTTCAGTACTCAAGAGACCCAGTACTTC.

This clone was recorded a few times. This chain connects TRBV7-2 to TRBJ1-5; D might be TRBD1 (5 bases). V lost 3 bases and J 6 bases, leaving 12 bases between the germline ends. The germline gives CDR1 SGHTA, CDR2 FQGNSA. This CDR3 has 14 residues. CDR3 loop: CASSLDVGGQPQHF. Here the CDR3 DNA reads TGTGCCAGCAGCTTGGATGTCGGGGGTCAGCCCCAGCATTTT.

The chain links TRBV11-3 to TRBJ1-1; 7 bases match TRBD1. The CDR3 extends over 12 amino acids. Germline values: CDR1 SGHNT, CDR2 YENEEA. V was clipped by 5 bases and J by 5 bases; unmatched bases: 2. The CDR3 nucleotides are TGTGCCAGCAGCGCGACAGGGACTGAAGCTTTCTTT. Translated, it gives CASSATGTEAFF.

CDR3 in amino acids: CASSPLAIAGQETQYF. In DNA, the CDR3 is TGTGCCAGCTCACCCCTCGCGATAGCGGGACAAGAGACCCAGTACTTC. This chain joins TRBV18 and TRBJ2-5; 8 positions match TRBD2. The CDR3 sequence is 16 residues long. Germline trimming cut 3 bases from V and 2 bases from J; bases unmatched to any gene: 8. Germline V gives CDR1 KGHSH, CDR2 LQKENI.

This chain uses TRBV5-5 with TRBJ1-2, with D possibly TRBD1 on 5 matching bases. Trimming left V 0 bases short and J 6 bases short, with 15 bases between. Germline CDR1 is SGHKS and CDR2 is YYEKEE (reference sequence). The CDR3 totals 15 residues. CDR3 sequence: CASSLAGFGSDGYTF. The CDR3 bases are TGTGCCAGCAGCTTGGCAGGGTTTGGATCGGATGGCTACACCTTC.